This TCR beta chain was profiled in a study of blood T cell repertoires in COVID-19. Across the study: Italy, Spain and the United States were the sources of the convalescent and acute COVID-19 samples.

This CDR3 comprises 15 residues. CDR1 and CDR2 from the germline V gene are MGHRA and YSYEKL. Deletions cut 0 bases from V and 8 bases from J, with 13 bases between. How the authors handled the data: Reference gene primer amplification gave estimated nucleated cell counts. TCRdb's copy holds only in-frame clones and misses some; the assay was immunoSEQ multiplex PCR. The V and J calls and clone size come from that table; D and trimming were worked out from the DNA. The repertoire consists of around 93,000 clones, with 82% occurring once and the leading ten covering 15% to 20%. V is TRBV4-1 and J is TRBJ1-4; unclear D gene. Sequenced: peripheral blood. The receptor was isolated from an elderly man with acute or convalescent COVID-19. CDR3 DNA: TGCGCCAGCAGCCAAGATTGGGGAGGGAGAGAAAAACTGTTTTTT. Translated: CASSQDWGGREKLFF.